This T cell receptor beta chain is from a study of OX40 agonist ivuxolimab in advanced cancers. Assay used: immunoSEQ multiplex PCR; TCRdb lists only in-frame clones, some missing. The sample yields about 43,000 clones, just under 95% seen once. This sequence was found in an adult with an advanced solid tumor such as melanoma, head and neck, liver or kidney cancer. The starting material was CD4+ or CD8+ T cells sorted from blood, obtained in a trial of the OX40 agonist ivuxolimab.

In DNA form, the CDR3 reads TGTGCCAGCAGTGGCAGGGGACCTATACCCCTCCACTTT. Protein: CASSGRGPIPLHF. The chain has TRBV2 and TRBJ1-6; weak D call: TRBD1 (6 bases). V dropped 4 bases and J dropped 12 bases, with 13 bases sitting between them. Germline CDR1 SNHLY, CDR2 FYNNEI. CDR3 length: 13 residues.